This T cell receptor beta chain was sequenced during a study of CD8 T cells in Susac syndrome. The germline gives CDR1 MGHRA, CDR2 YSYEKL. With 3 bases removed from V and 1 base from J, the gap between germline ends came to 6 bases. The CDR3 extends over 13 amino acids. Random-hexamer reverse transcription was applied to roughly 0.5 to 1 ug RNA. MiXCR, run by TCRdb on the immunoSEQ multiplex PCR reads, gives a single entry per CDR3 protein. Of more than 65,000 distinct CDR3 sequences listed, 85% to 95% were seen once; the top ten hold roughly 0.24%. The source of this sequence is a human donor in good health. V usage is TRBV4-1 and J usage is TRBJ1-1; D not certain. The sequencing input was CD8+ T cells from PBMCs. For the CDR3, the DNA is TGCGCCAGCAGCCACCCTGAGAACACTGAAGCTTTCTTT. It specifies CASSHPENTEAFF.